This T cell receptor beta chain stems from a study of CD8 T cells in ankylosing spondylitis. Germline V gives CDR1 GTSNPN, CDR2 SVGIG (reference sequence). V lost 0 bases and J 0 bases, leaving 12 bases between the germline ends. This CDR3 is built from 16 residues. Only a few counts were recorded for this clonotype. TCRdb called the 5' RACE reads again in MiXCR, with one record for every CDR3 protein. Among around 140,000 distinct CDR3 sequences listed, about 10% were seen once. The V call is TRBV30, the J call TRBJ1-3; a possible D gene is TRBD1 (5 bases). This TCR was sampled from a female donor with ankylosing spondylitis or in good health (not recorded which). The sample comprised blood, either unsorted or a sorted T cell fraction (not recorded which). Here the CDR3 DNA reads TGTGCCTGGAGTGTACGAGGGGTTTACTCTGGAAACACCATATATTTT. Its protein product is CAWSVRGVYSGNTIYF.